Below are 19 T cell receptor beta chains sequenced from a single sample in a study of radiation and T cells in renal cell carcinoma. Measured with immunoSEQ multiplex PCR; TCRdb has only the in-frame clones, and not every one. The sample records about 130,000 clones, roughly 90% being singletons. The time point here: baseline pretreatment blood. The sample's treatment: 15 Gy SBRT to primary tumor, nephrectomy 4 weeks later. Source: blood, taken from a patient whose treatment included radiotherapy and nephrectomy. These receptors originate from a woman in her 50s with renal cell carcinoma.

The chain carries TRBV25-1 and TRBJ2-1; D remains unclear. With 4 bases removed from V and 4 bases from J, the gap between germline ends came to 11 bases. The germline V gene encodes CDR1 MGHDK and CDR2 SYGVNS. The CDR3 has 14 amino acids. The CDR3 DNA is TGTGCCAGCAGTGCACACAGAGTATACAATGAGCAGTTCTTC. Translated: CASSAHRVYNEQFF.

The V and J genes are TRBV19 and TRBJ1-1, with D possibly matching TRBD1 (5 bases). The CDR3 consists of 13 residues. Trimming left V 5 bases short and J 5 bases short, with 12 bases between. Germline lookup yields CDR1 LNHDA and CDR2 SQIVND (reference sequence). The CDR3 loop reads CASSAGPSTEAFF. CDR3 in DNA: TGTGCCAGTAGTGCGGGACCCTCGACTGAAGCTTTCTTT.

The V call is TRBV5-1, the J call TRBJ2-1; 10 nucleotides line up with TRBD1. The CDR3 is made up of 16 amino acids. The V and J ends lost 4 bases and 8 bases, in that order; junction bases with no gene match: 12. Germline V CDR1 and CDR2: SGHRS, YFSETQ. DNA for the CDR3: TGCGCCAGCAGCACGCTCGGGGACAGGGGTCTAGATGAGCAGTTCTTC. Protein: CASSTLGDRGLDEQFF.

The gene calls are TRBV5-1 and TRBJ2-5; 7 bases map to TRBD1. CDR1 and CDR2 from the germline V gene are SGHRS and YFSETQ. The trim removed 6 bases at V and 2 bases at J, leaving 10 bases unmatched. This CDR3 comprises 15 residues. Here the CDR3 reads CASTDRDFGQETQYF. DNA for the CDR3: TGCGCCAGCACCGACAGGGATTTTGGGCAAGAGACCCAGTACTTC.

On this clone: An end of the junction does not agree with germline; a read error may underlie this. The chain links TRBV7-7 to TRBJ2-5; TRBD1 might be the D (5 bases). Germline lookup yields CDR1 SSHAT and CDR2 FNYEAQ (reference sequence). This CDR3 is built from 13 residues. The CDR3 region has the DNA TGTGCTAGCAGCCAGGGATACCAAGAGACCCAGTACTTC. Protein sequence: CASSQGYQETQYF.

The genes are TRBV7-3 and TRBJ2-5, with D maybe TRBD1 (5 bases). The CDR3 length is 15 residues. V was cut by 5 bases and J by 2 bases, with 15 bases left in between. Germline assignment: CDR1 SGHTA and CDR2 FQGTGA. CDR3: CASSPRTSKQETQYF. The CDR3 nucleotides are TGTGCCAGCAGCCCCCGGACAAGCAAGCAAGAGACCCAGTACTTC.

This chain joins TRBV25-1 and TRBJ2-2; D unclear. The CDR3 contains 11 residues. V was clipped by 1 base and J by 8 bases, with 2 bases between them. Germline V gene lookup returns CDR1 MGHDK and CDR2 SYGVNS. This CDR3 is CASSESGELFF. The CDR3 nucleotides are TGTGCCAGCAGTGAATCTGGGGAGCTGTTTTTT.

This chain joins TRBV5-8 and TRBJ2-1; the D is unclear. This CDR3 region has 13 residues. V was clipped by 4 bases and J by 6 bases, with 11 bases between them. In germline, CDR1 is SGHTS, CDR2 YDEGEE. Here the CDR3 DNA reads TGTGCCAGCAGCCTACTACACTCCAATGAGCAGTTCTTC. It yields the protein CASSLLHSNEQFF. Full variable domain (remainder filled in from reference TRBV5-8 and TRBJ2-1): EAGVTQSPTHLIKTRGQQATLRCSPISGHTSVYWYQQALGLGLQFLLWYDEGEERNRGNFPPRFSGRQFPNYSSELNVNALELEDSALYLCASSLLHSNEQFFGPGTRLTVL.

This clone was seen more than once but under ten times. This rearrangement joins TRBV5-1 to TRBJ1-2; a weak D match, TRBD1 (6 bases). The CDR3 length is 15 residues. Trimming removed 4 bases at V and 6 bases at J, with 19 bases between. Germline V gives CDR1 SGHRS, CDR2 YFSETQ. The CDR3 DNA sequence: TGCGCCAGCAGCGTGGAAGCAACCGGGACACATGGCTACACCTTC. It codes for CASSVEATGTHGYTF.

V and J are TRBV9 and TRBJ1-6; no firm D call. The CDR3 is 14 residues long. In germline, CDR1 is SGDLS, CDR2 YYNGEE. V was trimmed by 0 bases and J by 7 bases, leaving 8 bases between them. The CDR3 here is CASSVAGDNSPLHF. The DNA for the CDR3 is TGTGCCAGCAGCGTAGCAGGAGACAATTCACCCCTCCACTTT.

CDR3 coding DNA: TGCGCCAGCAGCCAAGAGGGGGATAGGAATAGCAATCAGCCCCAGCATTTT. Translation gives CASSQEGDRNSNQPQHF. The chain links TRBV4-1 to TRBJ1-5; TRBD1 is a possible D gene (5 bases). Germline V gene sequence: CDR1 MGHRA, CDR2 YSYEKL. V was trimmed by 0 bases and J by 0 bases, leaving 12 bases between them. CDR3 length: 17 residues.

The CDR3 sequence: CASSQEEGTSYEQFF. The CDR3 DNA is TGTGCCAGCAGCCAAGAGGAGGGGACTAGCTATGAGCAGTTCTTC. V is TRBV4-2 and J is TRBJ2-1; 9 nucleotides line up with TRBD2. CDR1 and CDR2 (germline): LGHNA, YNFKEQ. Trimming took 0 bases from V and 8 from J; bases not matched to a gene: 5. CDR3 length equals 15 residues.

V gene TRBV6-5 combines with J gene TRBJ2-7; a possible D gene is TRBD2 (6 bases). Germline V lookup: CDR1 MNHEY, CDR2 SVGAGI. Trimming stripped 7 bases from V and 4 bases from J, with 17 bases between. This CDR3 contains 14 residues. CDR3 coding DNA: TGTGCCAGCACCCAACGGGCGGGAAGATACGAGCAGTACTTC. As protein: CASTQRAGRYEQYF.

The chain combines TRBV5-4 with TRBJ2-3, with a weak D call TRBD1 (7 bases). The CDR3 consists of 16 residues. Deletions cut 4 bases from V and 1 base from J, with 16 bases between. Germline CDR1 is SGHNT and CDR2 is YYREEE (reference sequence). The CDR3 loop is CASSAGQGEGTDTQYF. The CDR3 DNA sequence: TGTGCCAGCAGCGCCGGGCAGGGGGAGGGCACAGATACGCAGTATTTT.

This chain uses TRBV19 with TRBJ2-5; perhaps TRBD2 as D (6 bases). With 1 base removed from V and 7 bases from J, the gap between germline ends came to 13 bases. The CDR3 contains 14 residues. CDR1 and CDR2 (germline): LNHDA, SQIVND (reference sequence). The CDR3 spells CASSIGGVLGTQYF. In DNA form, the CDR3 reads TGTGCCAGTAGTATAGGGGGGGTGCTAGGGACCCAGTACTTC.

The chain employs TRBV9 and TRBJ2-1; D gene ambiguous. Germline CDR1 is SGDLS and CDR2 is YYNGEE. Trimming shortened V by 2 bases and J by 3 bases, and 9 bases separated the two germline ends. The CDR3 is made up of 14 amino acids. CDR3 sequence: CASSVSDGYNEQFF. Here the CDR3 DNA reads TGTGCCAGCAGCGTCTCTGACGGCTACAATGAGCAGTTCTTC.

The rearrangement uses TRBV29-1 and TRBJ2-7, with a tentative D call TRBD2 (5 bases). CDR1 is SQVTM and CDR2 is ANQGSEA in the germline V gene. Between the trimmed V and J ends, which lost 4 bases and 0 bases, there was a span of 10 bases. The CDR3 is 13 residues long. The CDR3 DNA follows: TGCAGCGTTGCAGCTGGGAGCTCCTACGAGCAGTACTTC. Translated: CSVAAGSSYEQYF.

V gene TRBV6-6 combines with J gene TRBJ2-7; possibly TRBD1 for D (5 bases). The CDR3 runs 14 residues. V was clipped by 3 bases and J by 7 bases, with 16 bases between them. Germline V lookup: CDR1 MNHNY, CDR2 SVGAGI (reference sequence). CDR3 residues: CASSYQGRSPEQYF. The CDR3 nucleotides are TGTGCCAGCAGTTATCAGGGAAGATCTCCGGAGCAGTACTTC.

This clone was seen a single time. The chain combines TRBV7-9 with TRBJ1-2; D might be TRBD1 (6 bases). V was trimmed by 4 bases and J by 5 bases, leaving 26 bases between them. The CDR3 is made up of 18 amino acids. Germline loops: CDR1 SEHNR, CDR2 FQNEAQ (reference sequence). CDR3: CASSSDGGRLLALYGYTF. The CDR3 DNA follows: TGTGCCAGCAGCTCGGACGGGGGGCGCTTACTAGCACTATATGGCTACACCTTC. Using reference TRBV7-9 and TRBJ1-2 for the parts outside the CDR3, the full variable domain is DTGVSQNPRHKITKRGQNVTFRCDPISEHNRLYWYRQTLGQGPEFLTYFQNEAQLEKSRLLSDRFSAERPKGSFSTLEIQRTEQGDSAMYLCASSSDGGRLLALYGYTFGSGTRLTVV.